The clone carrying this TCR beta chain was seen a handful of times. V was pared by 5 bases and J by 4 bases, with 9 bases of the junction left unmatched. Germline V CDR1 and CDR2: KGHDR, SFDVKD. CDR3 size: 16 residues. This record belongs to a study of blood T cell repertoires in COVID-19. Per the study methods: The assay estimated nucleated cells by amplifying reference gene primers. Clones were sequenced by immunoSEQ multiplex PCR, and TCRdb holds only the in-frame ones, with some missing. V, J and clone size reflect that table, while D and trimming were determined from the DNA. The sample has some 150,000 clones; around 86% are singletons.

The source material was peripheral blood. V is TRBV24-1 and J is TRBJ1-2; 10 nucleotides align to TRBD1. This TCR derives from an elderly woman with acute or convalescent COVID-19. The CDR3 bases are TGTGCCACCAGTGCCGCCGGGACAGGGGTTGGCTATGGCTACACCTTC. It translates to CATSAAGTGVGYGYTF.